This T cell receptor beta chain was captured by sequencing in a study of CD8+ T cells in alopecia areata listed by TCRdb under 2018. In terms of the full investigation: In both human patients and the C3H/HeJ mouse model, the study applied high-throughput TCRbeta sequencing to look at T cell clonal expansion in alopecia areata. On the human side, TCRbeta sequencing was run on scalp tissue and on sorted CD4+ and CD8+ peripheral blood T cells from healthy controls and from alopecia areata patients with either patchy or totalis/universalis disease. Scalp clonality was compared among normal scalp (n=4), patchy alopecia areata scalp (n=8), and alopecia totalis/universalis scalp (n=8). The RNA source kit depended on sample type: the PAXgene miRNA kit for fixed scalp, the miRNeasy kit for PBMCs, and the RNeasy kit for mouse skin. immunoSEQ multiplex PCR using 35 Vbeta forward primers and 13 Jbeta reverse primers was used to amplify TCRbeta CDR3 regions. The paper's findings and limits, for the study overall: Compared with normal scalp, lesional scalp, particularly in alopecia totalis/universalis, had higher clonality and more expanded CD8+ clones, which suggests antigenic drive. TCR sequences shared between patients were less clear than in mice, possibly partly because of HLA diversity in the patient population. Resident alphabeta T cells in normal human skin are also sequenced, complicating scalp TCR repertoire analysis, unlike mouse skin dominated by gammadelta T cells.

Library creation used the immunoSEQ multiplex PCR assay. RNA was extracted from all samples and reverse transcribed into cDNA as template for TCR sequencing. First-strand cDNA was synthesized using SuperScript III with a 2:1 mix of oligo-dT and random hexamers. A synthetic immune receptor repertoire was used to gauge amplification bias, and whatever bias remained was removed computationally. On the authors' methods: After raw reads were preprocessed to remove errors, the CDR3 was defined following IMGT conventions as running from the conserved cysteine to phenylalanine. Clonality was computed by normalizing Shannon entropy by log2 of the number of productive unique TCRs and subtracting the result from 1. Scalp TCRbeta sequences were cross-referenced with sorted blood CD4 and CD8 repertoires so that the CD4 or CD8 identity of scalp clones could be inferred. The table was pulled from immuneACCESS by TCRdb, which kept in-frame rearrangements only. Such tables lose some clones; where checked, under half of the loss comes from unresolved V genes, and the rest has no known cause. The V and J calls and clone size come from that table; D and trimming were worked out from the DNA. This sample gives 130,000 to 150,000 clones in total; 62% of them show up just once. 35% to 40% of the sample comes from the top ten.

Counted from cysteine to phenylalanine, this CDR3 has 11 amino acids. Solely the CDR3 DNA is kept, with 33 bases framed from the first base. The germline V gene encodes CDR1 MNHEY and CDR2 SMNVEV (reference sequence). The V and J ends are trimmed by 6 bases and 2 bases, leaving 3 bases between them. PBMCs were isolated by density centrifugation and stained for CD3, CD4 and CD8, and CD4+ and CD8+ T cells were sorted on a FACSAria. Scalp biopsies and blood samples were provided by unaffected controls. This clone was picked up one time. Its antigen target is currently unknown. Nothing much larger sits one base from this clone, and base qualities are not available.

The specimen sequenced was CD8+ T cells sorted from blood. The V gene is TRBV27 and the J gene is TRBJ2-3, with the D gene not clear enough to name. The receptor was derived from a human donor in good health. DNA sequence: TGTGCCAGCAGAGTCACAGATACGCAGTATTTT. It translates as CASRVTDTQYF.